This TCR beta chain was identified in a study of shared T cell receptors in the human thymus. Sequencing was performed with immunoSEQ multiplex PCR; in TCRdb, only in-frame clones are kept and a portion is missing. The sample includes roughly 710,000 clones, over 75% of them seen just once. These same data were also listed under a study on human thymus T cells. That study reports: As related research reported, thymic repertoires overlapped highly among unrelated individuals.

Sequencing was carried out using thymocytes. This clonotype was obtained from a girl less than two years old with a congenital heart defect.

CDR3 in amino acids: CASSLDKPGQEGEETQYF. The CDR3 bases are TGTGCCAGCAGCTTAGACAAACCGGGACAAGAAGGTGAAGAGACCCAGTACTTC. This chain uses TRBV11-2 with TRBJ2-5, with D tentatively TRBD1 (6 bases). The CDR3 is made up of 18 amino acids. CDR1 is SGHAT and CDR2 is FQNNGV in the germline V gene. V lost 0 bases to trimming and J lost 3 bases, with 20 bases between them. The whole variable domain, filled in from reference TRBV11-2 and TRBJ2-5, reads EAGVAQSPRYKIIEKRQSVAFWCNPISGHATLYWYQQILGQGPKLLIQFQNNGVVDDSQLPKDRFSAERLKGVDSTLKIQPAKLEDSAVYLCASSLDKPGQEGEETQYFGPGTRLLVL.